This entry lists 2 T cell receptor beta chains sequenced from one sample in a study of T cell clones after liver transplantation (dated by TCRdb to 2018 to 2020). Libraries were made using the immunoSEQ multiplex PCR assay. TCRdb's version of the immuneACCESS table is confined to in-frame rearrangements and falls short of the full clone set. An unresolved V gene accounts for under half of the shortfall where checked; the remainder is of unknown origin. Present in this sample are tens of thousands of clones, more than 70% of which were seen just once. The ten biggest clones cover 8% to 10% of the sample. Sequencing was performed on CD4+ T cells from blood, taken at the 22-month timepoint. All receptors derive from a human patient who received a liver transplant. After a transplant, some of the T cells may come from the graft donor.

This clone was seen only a few times. The chain carries TRBV7-9 and TRBJ2-7; 9 nucleotides agree with TRBD1. This CDR3 is built from 15 residues. Germline V gives CDR1 SEHNR, CDR2 FQNEAQ (reference sequence). J lost 6 bases, V lost 5 bases, and 11 bases had no gene match. Written as DNA, the CDR3 is TGTGCCAGCAGCCTATCCCGGACAGGGGCTGCCGAGCAGTACTTC. This encodes CASSLSRTGAAEQYF.

The rearrangement links TRBV7-2 to TRBJ2-1, with TRBD2 identical over 10 bases. V shed 4 bases and J 7 bases; nucleotides not matched to a gene: 4. CDR1 and CDR2 from the germline V gene are SGHTA and FQGNSA. The CDR3 extends over 14 amino acids. Written as DNA, the CDR3 is TGTGCCAGCAGCTCGAGCGGGGGGGCTAATGAGCAGTTCTTC. It specifies CASSSSGGANEQFF.